These 22 T cell receptor beta chains were sequenced from one sample in a study of T cells in Graves' hyperthyroidism and ophthalmopathy. RNA transcripts provided the source from which TCR beta CDR3 regions were amplified. TCR CDR3 regions were first amplified by RT-PCR with HTBI primers. TCRdb reanalysed the multiplex PCR reads using MiXCR and keeps one entry per CDR3 protein. This sample yields around 600,000 distinct CDR3 sequences, of which 14% are seen a single time; less than 9% belongs to the top ten. The sequencing sample was made of blood. The source of these receptors is a woman under 30 with Graves' ophthalmopathy.

The sample holds many counts of this clonotype. The J gene is TRBJ1-2, the V gene TRBV9, with TRBD1 matching 8 bases. CDR3 length equals 17 residues. Trimming removed 6 bases from V and 4 bases from J; junction bases left unmatched: 17. The V gene's germline CDR1 is SGDLS and CDR2 YYNGEE. The CDR3 here is CASTARPWGQAAYGYTF. CDR3 nucleotide sequence: TGTGCCAGCACAGCCCGGCCCTGGGGACAGGCGGCCTATGGCTACACCTTC.

This clonotype was found many times. The chain is built from TRBV14 and TRBJ2-1; unclear D gene. Trimming pared 5 bases from V and 5 bases from J, leaving 7 bases between. Germline values: CDR1 SGHDN, CDR2 FVKESK. The CDR3 contains 12 residues. The CDR3 loop is CASSYKDNEQFF. In DNA form, the CDR3 reads TGTGCCAGCAGCTACAAAGACAATGAGCAGTTCTTC.

The rearrangement uses TRBV19 and TRBJ2-1, with D unclear. V was cut by 7 bases and J by 4 bases, with 11 bases left in between. This CDR3 contains 13 residues. Germline V CDR1 and CDR2: LNHDA, SQIVND (reference sequence). CDR3 sequence: CASTPDEYNEQFF. Here the CDR3 DNA reads TGTGCCAGTACCCCCGACGAATACAATGAGCAGTTCTTC.

This clonotype was counted a few times. The chain recombines TRBV3-1 with TRBJ1-1; D might be TRBD1 (5 bases). Between the trimmed V and J ends, which lost 7 bases and 0 bases, there was a span of 15 bases. Germline V CDR1 and CDR2: LGHDT, YNNKEL (reference sequence). This CDR3 has 15 amino acids. CDR3 DNA sequence: TGTGCCAGCACCAGTTCAGGGTATTTGAACACTGAAGCTTTCTTT. Translation gives CASTSSGYLNTEAFF.

This clonotype has only a few counts. This sequence joins TRBV9 and TRBJ2-7, with 10 bases lining up with TRBD2. Trimming cost V 3 bases and J 0 bases; bases outside gene matches: 9. Germline V gene lookup returns CDR1 SGDLS and CDR2 YYNGEE. The CDR3 contains 17 residues. CDR3 nucleotide sequence: TGTGCCAGCAGCGACCCTTCCCTAGCGGGAGACTCCTACGAGCAGTACTTC. It is translated as CASSDPSLAGDSYEQYF.

This rearrangement joins TRBV7-6 to TRBJ2-4, with TRBD2 as a possible D gene (6 bases). Trimming cost V 1 base and J 9 bases, with 16 bases left between them. There are 15 residues in the CDR3. The germline CDR1 and CDR2 sequences are SGHVS and FNYEAQ. As DNA, the CDR3 is TGTGCCAGCAGCTTAGATGGGGGGTGGGTTGGCATTCAGTACTTC. Translating gives CASSLDGGWVGIQYF.

J is TRBJ1-6 and V is TRBV7-6, with TRBD1 identical over 8 bases. Germline CDR1 SGHVS, CDR2 FNYEAQ. With 4 bases clipped from V and 8 bases from J, the junction kept 7 bases outside the gene matches. The CDR3 length is 15 residues. The CDR3 loop is CASSSRTGSDSPLHF. CDR3 DNA sequence: TGTGCCAGCAGCTCCCGGACAGGGAGCGATTCACCCCTCCACTTT.

The V gene is TRBV20-1, the J gene TRBJ2-6; weak D call: TRBD2 (5 bases). The germline V gene encodes CDR1 DFQATT and CDR2 SNEGSKA (reference sequence). The CDR3 consists of 16 residues. Between the trimmed V and J ends, which lost 3 bases and 0 bases, there was a span of 12 bases. CDR3 DNA sequence: TGCAGTGCTAGTGATGCCCGGGGCTCTGGGGCCAACGTCCTGACTTTC. It translates to CSASDARGSGANVLTF.

In its sample, this clonotype was seen many times. CDR3 residues: CASSPPSGGEKLFF. CDR3 coding DNA: TGTGCCAGCTCACCCCCTTCAGGTGGTGAAAAACTGTTTTTT. The rearrangement joins TRBV18 to TRBJ1-4; D not resolved. V lost 3 bases, J lost 7 bases, and 12 bases lay in between. The CDR3 contains 14 residues. CDR1 is KGHSH and CDR2 is LQKENI in the germline V gene.

The V call is TRBV5-6, the J call TRBJ1-2; D gene uncertain. CDR3 length equals 14 residues. Germline loops: CDR1 SGHDT, CDR2 YYEEEE. V was pared by 2 bases and J by 4 bases, with 12 bases between. CDR3 nucleotide sequence: TGTGCCAGCAGCTTTGGAACGCGCGGCTATGGCTACACCTTC. This translates into CASSFGTRGYGYTF.

This clonotype was seen a few times. V usage is TRBV7-8 and J usage is TRBJ2-5; D remains unclear. Germline CDR1 is SGHVS and CDR2 is FQNEAQ. The CDR3 is made up of 11 amino acids. Trimming shortened V by 3 bases and J by 10 bases, and 9 bases separated the two germline ends. The CDR3 region is CASSFRHHQYF. The CDR3 bases are TGTGCCAGCAGCTTTCGACACCACCAGTACTTC.

This chain connects TRBV7-9 to TRBJ1-3; D call uncertain. V was shortened by 1 base and J by 0 bases, with 28 bases between the two germline ends. The length of the CDR3 is 22 residues. The V gene's germline CDR1 is SEHNR and CDR2 FQNEAQ (reference sequence). DNA of the CDR3: TGTGCCAGCAGCTTAGGGTACCGACGGGATCTGGATCTGTTACCCTCTGGAAACACCATATATTTT. It encodes CASSLGYRRDLDLLPSGNTIYF.

In this sample, this clonotype turned up many times. This chain connects TRBV2 to TRBJ2-5; D may be TRBD1 (5 bases). The CDR3 covers 13 residues. V was cut by 4 bases and J by 2 bases, with 8 bases left in between. Germline V gene sequence: CDR1 SNHLY, CDR2 FYNNEI. This chain's CDR3 is CASSGQQQETQYF. CDR3 DNA sequence: TGTGCCAGCAGTGGACAGCAACAAGAGACCCAGTACTTC.

The chain couples TRBV5-1 to TRBJ1-1, with 8 bases fitting TRBD1. J lost 3 bases, V lost 1 base, and 5 bases had no gene match. Germline CDR1 and CDR2: SGHRS and YFSETQ. The CDR3 has 15 amino acids. This CDR3 is CASSLQGAPDTEAFF. The CDR3 DNA sequence: TGCGCCAGCAGCTTGCAGGGGGCGCCGGACACTGAAGCTTTCTTT.

This clonotype was observed a few times. The gene calls are TRBV4-3 and TRBJ2-1; D call uncertain. Between the trimmed V and J ends, which lost 0 bases and 14 bases, there was a span of 14 bases. The length of the CDR3 is 13 residues. CDR1 LGHNA and CDR2 YSLEER come from the germline V gene. CDR3 loop: CASSQDRMGFEFF. The CDR3 DNA follows: TGCGCCAGCAGCCAAGATCGAATGGGGTTTGAGTTCTTC.

This clonotype was found many times. The rearrangement uses TRBV28 and TRBJ2-5, with 8 bases that match TRBD2. Looked up from germline, CDR1 is MDHEN and CDR2 is SYDVKM. V gave up 4 bases and J gave up 5 bases; unmatched junction bases: 6. The CDR3 is 14 residues long. The CDR3 region has the DNA TGTGCCAGCAGTTCGGGAGCGGGAGAGGAGACCCAGTACTTC. Translated, it gives CASSSGAGEETQYF.

The chain uses TRBV11-3 and TRBJ1-2; a weak D match, TRBD1 (6 bases). Germline V gene data show CDR1 as SGHNT and CDR2 as YENEEA. The CDR3 length is 14 residues. V lost 3 bases to trimming and J lost 5 bases, with 13 bases between them. The CDR3 sequence: CASSFAAGEYGYTF. CDR3 DNA: TGTGCCAGCAGCTTTGCGGCAGGGGAGTATGGCTACACCTTC.

There are many counts of this clonotype. The gene calls are TRBV28 and TRBJ2-7; TRBD2 matches at 8 bases. The V segment lost 5 bases and the J segment 6 bases; nucleotides outside the gene matches: 6. Germline CDR1 reads MDHEN; CDR2 reads SYDVKM. This CDR3 has 13 residues. CDR3 nucleotides: TGTGCCAGCAGTCCTCGCGGACTAGCCGAGCAGTACTTC. As protein: CASSPRGLAEQYF.

The V and J genes are TRBV29-1 and TRBJ1-1; D is undetermined. V lost 6 bases and J lost 2, with 13 bases in between. Per the germline V gene, CDR1 is SQVTM and CDR2 is ANQGSEA. The CDR3 has 13 amino acids. The CDR3 spells CSVLTRLNTEAFF. The CDR3 DNA follows: TGCAGCGTCTTGACAAGACTTAACACTGAAGCTTTCTTT.

There are many counts of this clonotype. The CDR3 sequence is CASSKLSLGDEQFF. In DNA form, the CDR3 reads TGTGCCAGCAGCAAACTTTCCCTCGGTGATGAGCAGTTCTTC. The V call is TRBV9, the J call TRBJ2-1; the D is unclear. Trimming removed 4 bases from V and 8 bases from J, with 16 bases in between. The germline V gene has CDR1 SGDLS and CDR2 YYNGEE. This CDR3 has 14 amino acids. Combining the CDR3 with reference TRBV9 and TRBJ2-1 gives the whole variable domain DSGVTQTPKHLITATGQRVTLRCSPRSGDLSVYWYQQSLDQGLQFLIQYYNGEERAKGNILERFSAQQFPDLHSELNLSSLELGDSALYFCASSKLSLGDEQFFGPGTRLTVL.

This clonotype was observed at least ten times. The V gene is TRBV7-2, the J gene TRBJ1-2; D not resolved. Germline lookup yields CDR1 SGHTA and CDR2 FQGNSA. V lost 4 bases, J lost 5 bases, and 8 bases lay in between. There are 12 residues in the CDR3. CDR3 bases: TGTGCCAGCAGCTGGGTTGGGTATGGCTACACCTTC. Its translation is CASSWVGYGYTF.

This clonotype was observed at least ten times. This chain links TRBV3-1 with TRBJ2-7; perhaps TRBD1 as D (5 bases). Germline V CDR1 and CDR2: LGHDT, YNNKEL (reference sequence). This CDR3 contains 13 residues. V gave up 4 bases and J gave up 6 bases, with 13 bases separating them. This CDR3 reads CASSPPIQGEQYF. CDR3 DNA: TGTGCCAGCAGCCCCCCTATCCAGGGCGAGCAGTACTTC.